These 10 T cell receptor beta chains share one sample of origin, sequenced in a study of radiation and T cells in renal cell carcinoma. Time point meaning: blood 2 weeks post-SBRT. Treatment defined: 15 Gy SBRT to primary tumor, nephrectomy 4 weeks later. Clones were read by immunoSEQ multiplex PCR, and TCRdb kept only the in-frame ones, dropping some. Of approximately 49,000 clones in the sample, approximately 80% were seen once. The sample here was blood, taken from a patient whose treatment included radiotherapy and nephrectomy. Receptors originate from a woman aged 70-85 years with renal cell carcinoma.

The chain links TRBV5-5 to TRBJ2-1; TRBD2 agrees at 7 bases. Trimming took 3 bases from V and 7 from J; bases not matched to a gene: 13. CDR1 is SGHKS, CDR2 YYEKEE, per germline (reference sequence). The CDR3 runs 16 residues. CDR3 sequence reads: CASSSRLAARTNEQFF. CDR3 nucleotide sequence: TGTGCCAGCAGCTCCCGACTAGCCGCGAGGACTAATGAGCAGTTCTTC. Filled out from reference TRBV5-5 and TRBJ2-1, the complete variable domain reads DAGVTQSPTHLIKTRGQQVTLRCSPISGHKSVSWYQQVLGQGPQFIFQYYEKEERGRGNFPDRFSARQFPNYSSELNVNALLLGDSALYLCASSSRLAARTNEQFFGPGTRLTVL.

The chain joins TRBV5-1 to TRBJ2-3, with 7 bases fitting TRBD1. CDR3 size: 16 residues. Germline V gene data show CDR1 as SGHRS and CDR2 as YFSETQ. The junction had 11 bases not matched to a gene; V was cut back by 4 bases and J by 3 bases. CDR3 sequence reads: CASSGKTGLGTDTQYF. The CDR3 nucleotides read TGCGCCAGCAGCGGAAAGACAGGGCTCGGGACAGATACGCAGTATTTT.

This chain connects TRBV5-1 to TRBJ1-1; 7 bases are a match to TRBD1. Losses at the gene ends were 0 bases for V and 5 bases for J; bases not matched to a gene: 7. Looked up from germline, CDR1 is SGHRS and CDR2 is YFSETQ. This CDR3 has 15 residues. CDR3 coding DNA: TGCGCCAGCAGCTTGGGCGGACAGGTTAATACTGAAGCTTTCTTT. Translating it yields CASSLGGQVNTEAFF.

The chain employs TRBV19 and TRBJ1-3; TRBD1 agrees at 10 bases. The germline V gene encodes CDR1 LNHDA and CDR2 SQIVND (reference sequence). V lost 5 bases to trimming and J lost 0 bases; unmatched junction nucleotides: 4. The CDR3 totals 16 residues. CDR3 DNA sequence: TGTGCCAGTAGTGCGGGACAGGGGATCTCTGGAAACACCATATATTTT. Amino acid sequence: CASSAGQGISGNTIYF.

This chain connects TRBV9 to TRBJ1-2; D gene ambiguous. This CDR3 is 14 amino acids long. Trimming cost V 0 bases and J 4 bases, with 10 bases left between them. Germline V gives CDR1 SGDLS, CDR2 YYNGEE. The CDR3 here is CASSVGIGIYGYTF. Here the CDR3 DNA reads TGTGCCAGCAGCGTAGGAATAGGGATCTATGGCTACACCTTC.

The J gene is TRBJ1-2, the V gene TRBV7-9; TRBD1 matches 8 bases. J lost 4 bases, V lost 1 base, and 5 bases had no gene match. This CDR3 is built from 15 residues. From germline, CDR1 is SEHNR and CDR2 FQNEAQ (reference sequence). The CDR3 DNA is TGTGCCAGCAGCTTAGGGCAGGACAGGGTCTATGGCTACACCTTC. The encoded protein is CASSLGQDRVYGYTF. The variable domain in full, with the rest retrieved from reference TRBV7-9 and TRBJ1-2, is DTGVSQNPRHKITKRGQNVTFRCDPISEHNRLYWYRQTLGQGPEFLTYFQNEAQLEKSRLLSDRFSAERPKGSFSTLEIQRTEQGDSAMYLCASSLGQDRVYGYTFGSGTRLTVV.

The V and J genes are TRBV19 and TRBJ2-3, with 14 nucleotides matching TRBD2. CDR1 is LNHDA and CDR2 is SQIVND in the germline V gene (reference sequence). The V segment lost 1 base and the J segment 2 bases; nucleotides outside the gene matches: 2. The CDR3 contains 17 residues. The CDR3 here is CASSIGTSGGITDTQYF. The CDR3 DNA reads as TGTGCCAGTAGTATAGGGACTAGCGGGGGGATCACAGATACGCAGTATTTT.

This sequence joins TRBV9 and TRBJ1-5; D call uncertain. Germline lookup yields CDR1 SGDLS and CDR2 YYNGEE. This CDR3 comprises 13 residues. V was trimmed by 0 bases and J by 5 bases, leaving 6 bases between them. CDR3 sequence reads: CASSVDVDQPQHF. The DNA of the CDR3 is TGTGCCAGCAGCGTAGATGTCGATCAGCCCCAGCATTTT.

A word on this clone: The same CDR3 arises from other DNA sequences in this sample as well. J is TRBJ1-1 and V is TRBV11-2; D is unresolved. Germline assignment: CDR1 SGHAT and CDR2 FQNNGV. The CDR3 is 12 amino acids. V lost 1 base and J 3 bases, leaving 3 bases between the germline ends. CDR3 in DNA: TGTGCCAGCAGCTTAGTTGACACTGAAGCTTTCTTT. It is translated as CASSLVDTEAFF.

V and J are TRBV6-5 and TRBJ1-1; TRBD1 might be the D (5 bases). V lost 2 bases, J lost 0 bases, and 7 bases lay in between. Per the germline V gene, CDR1 is MNHEY and CDR2 is SVGAGI. The CDR3 spans 14 residues. The CDR3 region has the DNA TGTGCCAGCAGTTACACACAGGTGAACACTGAAGCTTTCTTT. Translation gives CASSYTQVNTEAFF.